This is a list of T cell receptor beta chains from one sample in a study of blood T cell repertoires in COVID-19. The method was immunoSEQ multiplex PCR; TCRdb's version includes in-frame clones alone and lacks a portion of them. The table includes 250,000 to 350,000 clones, roughly 85% detected once. Sequencing was performed on PBMCs or T cells enriched from blood (not recorded which). The receptors stem from a woman aged 25 to 39 who had recovered from COVID-19. CDR3s include the opening cysteine and the closing phenylalanine or tryptophan. Each record gives: clone size, V gene, D gene, J gene, CDR3 DNA, CDR3 protein. D genes are given only for firm matches. Some rows mark clone size as missing; the rest say once, few, many or name a class of expanded clone.

clone_size: few; v_call: TRBV12-5; d_call: TRBD1; j_call: TRBJ1-1; cdr3_nt: TGTGCTAGTGGTTTGAAACCGGACAGGACTGGTGAAGCTTTCTTT; cdr3_aa: CASGLKPDRTGEAFF
clone_size: NA; v_call: TRBV4-1; d_call: NA; j_call: TRBJ1-4; cdr3_nt: TGCGCCAGCAGCCAAGATCTCGGGGGTTATAATGAAAAACTGTTTTTT; cdr3_aa: CASSQDLGGYNEKLFF
clone_size: once; v_call: TRBV11-1; d_call: NA; j_call: TRBJ1-4; cdr3_nt: TGTGCCAGCAGCCGCAGGGAGGCTAATGAAAAACTGTTTTTT; cdr3_aa: CASSRREANEKLFF
clone_size: once; v_call: TRBV27; d_call: NA; j_call: TRBJ1-4; cdr3_nt: TGTGCCAGCAGTTTAAGGCGCCAGGCCTTGGGTGGTGAAAAACTGTTTTTT; cdr3_aa: CASSLRRQALGGEKLFF
clone_size: NA; v_call: TRBV7-2; d_call: NA; j_call: TRBJ2-2; cdr3_nt: TGTGCCAGCAGCTTAGTAGCGAACACCGGGGAGCTGTTTTTT; cdr3_aa: CASSLVANTGELFF
clone_size: NA; v_call: TRBV5-4; d_call: TRBD1; j_call: TRBJ1-2; cdr3_nt: TGTGCCAGCAGCCTAGAGACAGGGGGCGGAATCGGCTATGGCTACACCTTC; cdr3_aa: CASSLETGGGIGYGYTF
clone_size: NA; v_call: TRBV28; d_call: NA; j_call: TRBJ2-1; cdr3_nt: TGTGCCAGCAGTTTAAATTACAGGACAGCCTCCTACAATGAGCAGTTCTTC; cdr3_aa: CASSLNYRTASYNEQFF
clone_size: once; v_call: TRBV30; d_call: TRBD1; j_call: TRBJ1-5; cdr3_nt: TGTGCCTGGACCACCGGGACAGATAGCAATCAGCCCCAGCATTTT; cdr3_aa: CAWTTGTDSNQPQHF
clone_size: NA; v_call: TRBV27; d_call: NA; j_call: TRBJ1-1; cdr3_nt: TGTGCCAGCAGCCAATTTCGCGGTCTGACAGGACCGCGGTCTGAAGCTTTCTTT; cdr3_aa: CASSQFRGLTGPRSEAFF
clone_size: NA; v_call: TRBV30; d_call: NA; j_call: TRBJ1-5; cdr3_nt: TGTGCCTGGAACAGGTATCAGCCCCAGCATTTT; cdr3_aa: CAWNRYQPQHF
clone_size: NA; v_call: TRBV9; d_call: NA; j_call: TRBJ1-1; cdr3_nt: TGTGCCAGCAGCGTAGAACCGAGGAACACTGAAGCTTTCTTT; cdr3_aa: CASSVEPRNTEAFF
clone_size: NA; v_call: TRBV15; d_call: TRBD1; j_call: TRBJ1-1; cdr3_nt: TGTGCCATCCAGGAGACAGGGCTCATGAACACTGAAGCTTTCTTT; cdr3_aa: CAIQETGLMNTEAFF
clone_size: NA; v_call: TRBV5-6; d_call: NA; j_call: TRBJ2-2; cdr3_nt: TGTGCCAGCAGCTTGGGAGTCACCGGGGAGCTGTTTTTT; cdr3_aa: CASSLGVTGELFF
clone_size: NA; v_call: TRBV7-8; d_call: NA; j_call: TRBJ1-6; cdr3_nt: TGTGCCAGCAGCCGCCCCGGGTTAAGTTCACCCCTCCACTTT; cdr3_aa: CASSRPGLSSPLHF
clone_size: NA; v_call: TRBV11-2; d_call: TRBD1; j_call: TRBJ1-2; cdr3_nt: TGTGCCAGCAGCACGGGACAGGGGTGGAATGGCTACACCTTC; cdr3_aa: CASSTGQGWNGYTF
clone_size: NA; v_call: TRBV28; d_call: NA; j_call: TRBJ1-5; cdr3_nt: TGTGCCAGCAGTTTAATTCCCTCGAGCAATCAGCCCCAGCATTTT; cdr3_aa: CASSLIPSSNQPQHF
clone_size: NA; v_call: TRBV11-2; d_call: TRBD1; j_call: TRBJ1-5; cdr3_nt: TGTGCCAGCAGCTTAAACAGGGGAGAGGGCAATCAGCCCCAGCATTTT; cdr3_aa: CASSLNRGEGNQPQHF
clone_size: NA; v_call: TRBV6-1; d_call: NA; j_call: TRBJ2-5; cdr3_nt: TGTGCCAGCAGTGAAGCAGGGCGGGACAGTACCCAGTACTTC; cdr3_aa: CASSEAGRDSTQYF
clone_size: NA; v_call: TRBV25-1; d_call: NA; j_call: TRBJ2-3; cdr3_nt: TGTGCCAGCAGTCCCCCCCCTGGGGAGGATACGCAGTATTTT; cdr3_aa: CASSPPPGEDTQYF
clone_size: NA; v_call: TRBV19; d_call: NA; j_call: TRBJ1-3; cdr3_nt: TGTGCCAGTAGTATCCAACAGGAGATGTCTGGAAACACCATATATTTT; cdr3_aa: CASSIQQEMSGNTIYF
clone_size: NA; v_call: TRBV7-9; d_call: NA; j_call: TRBJ1-1; cdr3_nt: TGTGCCAGCAGACCTGACAGAGCCTTGAACACTGAAGCTTTCTTT; cdr3_aa: CASRPDRALNTEAFF
clone_size: NA; v_call: TRBV19; d_call: NA; j_call: TRBJ1-2; cdr3_nt: TGTGCCAGTAGTGCAAGACAGTACCCGTATGGCTACACCTTC; cdr3_aa: CASSARQYPYGYTF
clone_size: NA; v_call: TRBV6-1; d_call: TRBD1; j_call: TRBJ2-7; cdr3_nt: TGTGCCAGCAGTGAGGACAGGGTAGTCCACGAGCAGTACTTC; cdr3_aa: CASSEDRVVHEQYF
clone_size: few; v_call: TRBV5-1; d_call: TRBD1; j_call: TRBJ1-5; cdr3_nt: TGCGCCAGCAGCGAGACAGGGGGCGACCGTAGCAATCAGCCCCAGCATTTT; cdr3_aa: CASSETGGDRSNQPQHF
clone_size: few; v_call: TRBV7-8; d_call: NA; j_call: TRBJ2-6; cdr3_nt: TGTGCCAGCAGCTTAACTTTCAGGGCTGGGGCCAACGTCCTGACTTTC; cdr3_aa: CASSLTFRAGANVLTF
clone_size: NA; v_call: TRBV19; d_call: NA; j_call: TRBJ2-1; cdr3_nt: TGTGCCAGTAGTACACCCTACAGGGACCACCAACAGTTCTTC; cdr3_aa: CASSTPYRDHQQFF
clone_size: NA; v_call: TRBV2; d_call: TRBD2; j_call: TRBJ2-1; cdr3_nt: TGTGCCAGCACTGCTAGCGGGAGTAGTTCCTACAATGAGCAGTTCTTC; cdr3_aa: CASTASGSSSYNEQFF
clone_size: NA; v_call: TRBV2; d_call: TRBD1; j_call: TRBJ2-7; cdr3_nt: TGTGCCAGCAGACTTGACAGGGTGGCCATGAGAGAGCAGTACTTC; cdr3_aa: CASRLDRVAMREQYF
clone_size: NA; v_call: TRBV29-1; d_call: NA; j_call: TRBJ1-1; cdr3_nt: TGCAGCGTCCTCAGACAGGTGACAGCCACTGAAGCTTTCTTT; cdr3_aa: CSVLRQVTATEAFF
clone_size: few; v_call: TRBV11-2; d_call: NA; j_call: TRBJ2-3; cdr3_nt: TGTGCCAGCAGCTTGGTAGAGCGGCCGTACGGGACAGATACGCAGTATTTT; cdr3_aa: CASSLVERPYGTDTQYF
clone_size: NA; v_call: TRBV6-6; d_call: TRBD1; j_call: TRBJ1-1; cdr3_nt: TGTGCCAGCAGACTCTCTGACAGGGTCGTAAACACTGAAGCTTTCTTT; cdr3_aa: CASRLSDRVVNTEAFF
clone_size: NA; v_call: TRBV19; d_call: NA; j_call: TRBJ1-2; cdr3_nt: TGTGCCAGTAAGAGTAGGGAGGCGAGCTACACCTTC; cdr3_aa: CASKSREASYTF
clone_size: NA; v_call: TRBV30; d_call: NA; j_call: TRBJ2-3; cdr3_nt: TGTGCCTGGAGTGTATTGGCAGGGGCGGCAGATACGCAGTATTTT; cdr3_aa: CAWSVLAGAADTQYF
clone_size: NA; v_call: TRBV28; d_call: NA; j_call: TRBJ2-1; cdr3_nt: TGTGCCAGCAGTTTAAGCAGGTTGAAAAAAGCCCCTAATGAGCAGTTCTTC; cdr3_aa: CASSLSRLKKAPNEQFF
clone_size: NA; v_call: TRBV9; d_call: NA; j_call: TRBJ2-1; cdr3_nt: TGTGCCAGCAGCCCAGGGGTCCCCTCCTACAATGAGCAGTTCTTC; cdr3_aa: CASSPGVPSYNEQFF
clone_size: NA; v_call: TRBV3-1/TRBV3-2; d_call: TRBD2; j_call: TRBJ2-1; cdr3_nt: TGTGCCAGCAGCCAAGATAGTGGACTAGCGGGAGTTGAGCAGTTCTTC; cdr3_aa: CASSQDSGLAGVEQFF
clone_size: NA; v_call: TRBV5-1; d_call: NA; j_call: TRBJ2-2; cdr3_nt: TGCGCCAGCAGGCCTGTTGCAGCGAACACCGGGGAGCTGTTTTTT; cdr3_aa: CASRPVAANTGELFF
clone_size: NA; v_call: TRBV28; d_call: NA; j_call: TRBJ2-7; cdr3_nt: TGTGCCAGCAGTTTAATTGGACTCATATCCTACGAGCAGTACTTC; cdr3_aa: CASSLIGLISYEQYF
clone_size: once; v_call: TRBV5-4; d_call: TRBD2; j_call: TRBJ2-5; cdr3_nt: TGTGCCAGCTCATATAGCGGGAGGGCTGGAGAGACCCAGTACTTC; cdr3_aa: CASSYSGRAGETQYF
clone_size: NA; v_call: TRBV7-9; d_call: NA; j_call: TRBJ1-2; cdr3_nt: TGTGCCAGCAGCTTATATTCCCTAAACTATGGCTACACCTTC; cdr3_aa: CASSLYSLNYGYTF
clone_size: once; v_call: TRBV12-3/TRBV12-4; d_call: NA; j_call: TRBJ1-1; cdr3_nt: TGTGCCAGCAGTCAATACAGGGACACTGAAGCTTTCTTT; cdr3_aa: CASSQYRDTEAFF
clone_size: NA; v_call: TRBV7-3; d_call: NA; j_call: TRBJ2-7; cdr3_nt: TGTGCCAGCAGCTTAGCTAGAGATAATTACGAGCAGTACTTC; cdr3_aa: CASSLARDNYEQYF
clone_size: NA; v_call: TRBV19; d_call: TRBD1; j_call: TRBJ1-1; cdr3_nt: TGTGCCAGTAGTAGGACCGGGACAGGGAACACTGAAGCTTTCTTT; cdr3_aa: CASSRTGTGNTEAFF
clone_size: NA; v_call: TRBV4-1; d_call: TRBD1; j_call: TRBJ1-6; cdr3_nt: TGCGCCAGCAGCCAAACCCCGGACAGGGGAGAAACCCACTTT; cdr3_aa: CASSQTPDRGETHF
clone_size: NA; v_call: TRBV10-3; d_call: TRBD1; j_call: TRBJ2-3; cdr3_nt: TGTGCCATCAGTGAGGGGCGGGACAGGTACACAGATACGCAGTATTTT; cdr3_aa: CAISEGRDRYTDTQYF
clone_size: NA; v_call: TRBV9; d_call: TRBD1; j_call: TRBJ2-2; cdr3_nt: TGTGCCAGCAGCCCCCGGACAGGGCACACCGGGGAGCTGTTTTTT; cdr3_aa: CASSPRTGHTGELFF
clone_size: NA; v_call: TRBV6-2/TRBV6-3; d_call: TRBD2; j_call: TRBJ2-2; cdr3_nt: TGTGCCAGCAGTAATGCCCGGACTAGCGGGAGGGGGGGAGGCCTGACCGGGGAGCTGTTTTTT; cdr3_aa: CASSNARTSGRGGGLTGELFF
clone_size: NA; v_call: TRBV10-1; d_call: TRBD2; j_call: TRBJ2-1; cdr3_nt: TGCGCCAGCAGTGAGACTTCTAGCGGGGGGTTCTACAATGAGCAGTTCTTC; cdr3_aa: CASSETSSGGFYNEQFF
clone_size: NA; v_call: TRBV19; d_call: NA; j_call: TRBJ2-3; cdr3_nt: TGTGCCAGTAGTATTGATCGGGATACGCAGTATTTT; cdr3_aa: CASSIDRDTQYF
clone_size: NA; v_call: TRBV4-1; d_call: NA; j_call: TRBJ2-5; cdr3_nt: TGCGCCAGCAGCCAAGTCCCACAGAAAGAGACCCAGTACTTC; cdr3_aa: CASSQVPQKETQYF
clone_size: NA; v_call: TRBV16; d_call: NA; j_call: TRBJ2-6; cdr3_nt: TGTGCCAGCAGCAACTCAGGGTTTGGGGCCAACGTCCTGACTTTC; cdr3_aa: CASSNSGFGANVLTF
clone_size: NA; v_call: TRBV7-9; d_call: NA; j_call: TRBJ2-3; cdr3_nt: TGTGCCAGCAGCTCTCTGTCGGGAGTGGGCACAGATACGCAGTATTTT; cdr3_aa: CASSSLSGVGTDTQYF
clone_size: few; v_call: TRBV7-6; d_call: TRBD2; j_call: TRBJ2-7; cdr3_nt: TGTGCCAGCAGCCGGGGACTAGCCGACGAGCAGTACTTC; cdr3_aa: CASSRGLADEQYF
clone_size: once; v_call: TRBV24-1; d_call: TRBD2; j_call: TRBJ2-2; cdr3_nt: TGTGCCACCAGTGATACCGTACTAGCGCCCGGGGAGCTGTTTTTT; cdr3_aa: CATSDTVLAPGELFF